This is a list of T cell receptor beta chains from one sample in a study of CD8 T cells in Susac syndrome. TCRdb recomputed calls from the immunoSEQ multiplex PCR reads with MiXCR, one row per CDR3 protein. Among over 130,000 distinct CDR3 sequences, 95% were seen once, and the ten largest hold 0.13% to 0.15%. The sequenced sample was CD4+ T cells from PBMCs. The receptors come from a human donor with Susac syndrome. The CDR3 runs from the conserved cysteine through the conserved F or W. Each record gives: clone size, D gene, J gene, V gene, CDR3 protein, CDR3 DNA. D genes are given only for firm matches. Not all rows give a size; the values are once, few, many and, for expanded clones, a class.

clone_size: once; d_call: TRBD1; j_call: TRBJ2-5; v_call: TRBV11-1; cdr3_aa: CASSLNRGQETQYF; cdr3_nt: TGTGCCAGCAGCCTCAACAGGGGGCAAGAGACCCAGTACTTC
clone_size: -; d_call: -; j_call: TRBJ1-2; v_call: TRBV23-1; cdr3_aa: CASSQPSHGYTF; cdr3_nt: TGCGCCAGCAGTCAGCCCAGCCATGGCTACACCTTC
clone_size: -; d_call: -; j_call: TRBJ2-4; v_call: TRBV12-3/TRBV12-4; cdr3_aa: CASTGLAKNIQYF; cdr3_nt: TGTGCCAGCACAGGTTTAGCCAAAAACATTCAGTACTTC
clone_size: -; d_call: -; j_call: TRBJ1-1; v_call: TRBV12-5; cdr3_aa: CASGLGLLAFF; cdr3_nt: TGTGCTAGTGGTTTGGGGCTCTTGGCTTTCTTT
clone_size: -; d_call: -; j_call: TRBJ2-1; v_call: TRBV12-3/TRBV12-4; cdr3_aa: CASSLPPFNEQFF; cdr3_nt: TGTGCCAGCAGTTTGCCACCCTTCAATGAGCAGTTCTTC
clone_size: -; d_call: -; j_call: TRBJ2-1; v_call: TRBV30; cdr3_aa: CAWTHTNEQFF; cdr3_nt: TGTGCCTGGACCCATACAAATGAGCAGTTCTTC
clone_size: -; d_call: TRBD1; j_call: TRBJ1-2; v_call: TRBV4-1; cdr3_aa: CASRDPIRTGAYGYTF; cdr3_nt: TGCGCCAGCCGCGACCCTATACGGACAGGGGCCTATGGCTACACCTTC
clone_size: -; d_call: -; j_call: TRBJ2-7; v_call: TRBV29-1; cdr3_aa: CSGGYNYEQYF; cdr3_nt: TGCAGCGGGGGCTATAATTACGAGCAGTACTTC
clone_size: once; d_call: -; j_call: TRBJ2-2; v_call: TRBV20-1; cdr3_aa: CSARDLRAGELFF; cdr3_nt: TGCAGTGCTAGAGATCTGAGGGCCGGGGAGCTGTTTTTT
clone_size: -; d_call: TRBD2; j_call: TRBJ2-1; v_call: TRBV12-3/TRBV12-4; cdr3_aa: CASSSLAGVNNEQFF; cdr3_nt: TGTGCCAGCAGCTCACTAGCGGGAGTGAACAATGAGCAGTTCTTC
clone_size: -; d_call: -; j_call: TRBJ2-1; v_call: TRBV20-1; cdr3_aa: CSARYERGSGSEQFF; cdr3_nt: TGCAGTGCTAGATATGAGAGGGGCTCGGGGAGCGAGCAGTTCTTC
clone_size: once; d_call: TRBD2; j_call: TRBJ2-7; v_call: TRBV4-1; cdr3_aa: CASSQGVASGTYEQYF; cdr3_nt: TGCGCCAGCAGCCAAGGAGTGGCTAGCGGGACTTACGAGCAGTACTTC
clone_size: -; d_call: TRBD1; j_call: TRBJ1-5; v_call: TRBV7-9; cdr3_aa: CASSRTGDSNQPQHF; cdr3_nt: TGTGCCAGCAGCCGGACAGGGGATAGCAATCAGCCCCAGCATTTT
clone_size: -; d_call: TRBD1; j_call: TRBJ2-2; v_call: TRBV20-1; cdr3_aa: CSARADRGSTGELFF; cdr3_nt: TGCAGTGCGAGAGCTGACAGGGGGAGCACCGGGGAGCTGTTTTTT
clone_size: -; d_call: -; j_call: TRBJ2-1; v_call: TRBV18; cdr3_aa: CASSPPKSEQFF; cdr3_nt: TGTGCCAGCTCACCACCGAAGAGTGAGCAGTTCTTC